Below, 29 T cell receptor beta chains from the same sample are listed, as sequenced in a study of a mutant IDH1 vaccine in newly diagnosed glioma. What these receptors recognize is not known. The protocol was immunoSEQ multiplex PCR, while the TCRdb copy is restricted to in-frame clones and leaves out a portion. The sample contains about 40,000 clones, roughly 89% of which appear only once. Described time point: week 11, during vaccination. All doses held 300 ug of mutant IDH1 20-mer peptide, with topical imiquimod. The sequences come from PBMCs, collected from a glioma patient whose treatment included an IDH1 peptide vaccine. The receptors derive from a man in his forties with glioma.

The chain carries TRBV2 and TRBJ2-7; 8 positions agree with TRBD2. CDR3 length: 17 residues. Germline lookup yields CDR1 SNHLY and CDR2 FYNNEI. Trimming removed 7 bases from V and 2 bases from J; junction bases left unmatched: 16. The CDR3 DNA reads TGTGCCAGCACCACCGGGAGGGCCAGTACGCGAACCTACGAGCAGTACTTC. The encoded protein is CASTTGRASTRTYEQYF.

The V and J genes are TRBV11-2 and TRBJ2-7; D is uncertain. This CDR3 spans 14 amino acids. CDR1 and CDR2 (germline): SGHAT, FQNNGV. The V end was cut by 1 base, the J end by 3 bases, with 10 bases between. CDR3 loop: CASSLAGTLYEQYF. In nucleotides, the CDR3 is TGTGCCAGCAGCTTAGCGGGTACCCTCTACGAGCAGTACTTC.

This CDR3 is CAKWAGGRNQPQHF. In DNA, the CDR3 is TGTGCCAAATGGGCGGGAGGCCGCAATCAGCCCCAGCATTTT. This chain uses TRBV9 with TRBJ1-5, with D uncertain. The CDR3 totals 14 residues. Per the germline V gene, CDR1 is SGDLS and CDR2 is YYNGEE. V gave up 9 bases and J gave up 2 bases, with 15 bases separating them.

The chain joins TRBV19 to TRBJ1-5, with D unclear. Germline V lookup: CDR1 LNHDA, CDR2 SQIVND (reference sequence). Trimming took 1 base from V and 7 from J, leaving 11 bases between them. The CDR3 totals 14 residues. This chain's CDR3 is CASSIGGGRQPQHF. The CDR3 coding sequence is TGTGCCAGTAGTATAGGAGGCGGGAGGCAGCCCCAGCATTTT.

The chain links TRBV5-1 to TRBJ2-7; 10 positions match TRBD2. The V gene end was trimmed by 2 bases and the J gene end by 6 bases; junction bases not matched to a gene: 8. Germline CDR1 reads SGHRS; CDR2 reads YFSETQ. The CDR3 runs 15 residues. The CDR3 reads CASSFSASGSSEQYF. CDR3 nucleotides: TGCGCCAGCAGCTTCTCGGCTAGCGGGAGCAGCGAGCAGTACTTC. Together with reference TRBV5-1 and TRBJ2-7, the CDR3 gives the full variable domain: KAGVTQTPRYLIKTRGQQVTLSCSPISGHRSVSWYQQTPGQGLQFLFEYFSETQRNKGNFPGRFSGRQFSNSRSEMNVSTLELGDSALYLCASSFSASGSSEQYFGPGTRLTVT.

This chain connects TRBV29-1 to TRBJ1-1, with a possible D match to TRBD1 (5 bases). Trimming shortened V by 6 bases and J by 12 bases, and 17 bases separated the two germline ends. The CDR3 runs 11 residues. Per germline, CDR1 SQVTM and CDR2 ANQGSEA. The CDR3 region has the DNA TGCAGCGTCGTAGACAGCCGGCGGACTTTCTTT. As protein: CSVVDSRRTFF.

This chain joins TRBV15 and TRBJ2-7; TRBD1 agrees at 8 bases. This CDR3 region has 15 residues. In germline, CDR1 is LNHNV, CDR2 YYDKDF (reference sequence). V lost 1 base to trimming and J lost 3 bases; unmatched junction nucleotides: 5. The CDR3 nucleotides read TGTGCCACCAGCAGAGTCGACAGGGGTTACTACGAGCAGTACTTC. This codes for CATSRVDRGYYEQYF.

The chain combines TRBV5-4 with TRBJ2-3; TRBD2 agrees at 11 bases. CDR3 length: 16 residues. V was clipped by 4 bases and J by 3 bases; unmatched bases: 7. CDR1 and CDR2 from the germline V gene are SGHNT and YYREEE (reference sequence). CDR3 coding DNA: TGTGCCAGCAGCCCACTAGCGGGAGTGAGTACAGATACGCAGTATTTT. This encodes CASSPLAGVSTDTQYF. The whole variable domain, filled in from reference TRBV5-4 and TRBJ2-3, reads ETGVTQSPTHLIKTRGQQVTLRCSSQSGHNTVSWYQQALGQGPQFIFQYYREEENGRGNFPPRFSGLQFPNYSSELNVNALELDDSALYLCASSPLAGVSTDTQYFGPGTRLTVL.

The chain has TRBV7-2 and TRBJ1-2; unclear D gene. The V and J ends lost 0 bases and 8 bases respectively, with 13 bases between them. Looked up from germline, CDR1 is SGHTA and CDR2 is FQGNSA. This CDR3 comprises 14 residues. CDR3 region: CASSLANPVTGYTF. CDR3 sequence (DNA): TGTGCCAGCAGCTTAGCGAACCCCGTGACAGGCTACACCTTC.

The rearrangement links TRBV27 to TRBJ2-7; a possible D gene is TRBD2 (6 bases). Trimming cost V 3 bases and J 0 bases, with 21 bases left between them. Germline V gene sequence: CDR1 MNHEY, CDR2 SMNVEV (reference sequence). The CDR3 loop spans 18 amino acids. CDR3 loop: CASSFPPTAGGGSYEQYF. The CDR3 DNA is TGTGCCAGCAGTTTCCCCCCCACCGCCGGGGGTGGCTCCTACGAGCAGTACTTC.

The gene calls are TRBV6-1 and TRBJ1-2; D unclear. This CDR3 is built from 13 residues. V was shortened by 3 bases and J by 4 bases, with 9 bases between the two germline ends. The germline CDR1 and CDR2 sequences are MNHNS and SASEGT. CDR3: CASSEGRFYGYTF. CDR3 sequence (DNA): TGTGCCAGCAGTGAGGGCAGGTTCTATGGCTACACCTTC.

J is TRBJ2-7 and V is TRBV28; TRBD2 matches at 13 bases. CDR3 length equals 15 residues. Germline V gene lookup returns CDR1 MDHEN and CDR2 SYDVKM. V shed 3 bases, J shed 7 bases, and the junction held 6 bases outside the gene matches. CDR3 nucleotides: TGTGCCAGCAGTTTCACCAGGGGACTAGCGGGGGAGCAGTACTTC. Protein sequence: CASSFTRGLAGEQYF.

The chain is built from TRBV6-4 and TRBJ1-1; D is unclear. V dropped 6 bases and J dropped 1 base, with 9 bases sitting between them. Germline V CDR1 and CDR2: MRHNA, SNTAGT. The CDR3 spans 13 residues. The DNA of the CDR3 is TGTGCCAGCAGAAGAGGACCGAACACTGAAGCTTTCTTT. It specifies CASRRGPNTEAFF.

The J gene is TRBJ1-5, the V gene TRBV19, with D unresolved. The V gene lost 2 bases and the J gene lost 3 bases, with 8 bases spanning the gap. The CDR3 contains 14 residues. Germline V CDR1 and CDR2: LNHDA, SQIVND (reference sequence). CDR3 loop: CASSIQSHNQPQHF. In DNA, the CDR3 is TGTGCCAGTAGTATACAGTCCCACAATCAGCCCCAGCATTTT.

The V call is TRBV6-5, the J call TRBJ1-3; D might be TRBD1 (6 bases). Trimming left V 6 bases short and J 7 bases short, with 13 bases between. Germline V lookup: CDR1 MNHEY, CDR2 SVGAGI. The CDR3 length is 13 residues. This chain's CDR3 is CASRALQGNTIYF. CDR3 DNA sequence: TGTGCCAGCAGGGCGCTACAGGGTAACACCATATATTTT.

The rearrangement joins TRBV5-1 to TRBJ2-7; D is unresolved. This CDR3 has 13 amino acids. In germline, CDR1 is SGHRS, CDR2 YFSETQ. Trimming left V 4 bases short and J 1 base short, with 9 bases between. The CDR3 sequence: CASSPGRSYEQYF. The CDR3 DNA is TGCGCCAGCAGCCCAGGACGGTCCTACGAGCAGTACTTC.

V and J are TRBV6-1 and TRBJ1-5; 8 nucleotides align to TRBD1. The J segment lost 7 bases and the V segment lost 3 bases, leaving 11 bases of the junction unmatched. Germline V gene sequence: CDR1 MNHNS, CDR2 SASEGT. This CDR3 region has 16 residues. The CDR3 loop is CASSDGLRGPKQPQHF. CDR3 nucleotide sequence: TGTGCCAGCAGTGACGGGCTCAGGGGGCCGAAGCAGCCCCAGCATTTT.

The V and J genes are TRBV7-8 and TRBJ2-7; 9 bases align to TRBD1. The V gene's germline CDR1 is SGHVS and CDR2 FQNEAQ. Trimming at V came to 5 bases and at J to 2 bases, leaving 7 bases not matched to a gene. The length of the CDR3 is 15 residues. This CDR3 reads CASSGSGTGTYEQYF. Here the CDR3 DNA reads TGTGCCAGCAGCGGGTCCGGGACAGGGACCTACGAGCAGTACTTC.

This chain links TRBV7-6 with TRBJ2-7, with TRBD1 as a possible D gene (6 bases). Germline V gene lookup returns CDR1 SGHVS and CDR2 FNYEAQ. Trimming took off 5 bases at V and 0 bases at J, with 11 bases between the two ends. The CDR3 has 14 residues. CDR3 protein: CASSATGTSYEQYF. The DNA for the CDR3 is TGTGCCAGCAGCGCCACAGGGACCTCCTACGAGCAGTACTTC.

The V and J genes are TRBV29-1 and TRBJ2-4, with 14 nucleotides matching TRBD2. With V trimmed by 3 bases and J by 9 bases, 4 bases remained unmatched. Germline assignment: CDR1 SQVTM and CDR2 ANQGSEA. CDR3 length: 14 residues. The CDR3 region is CSVDGLAGGGIQYF. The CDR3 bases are TGCAGCGTTGACGGACTAGCGGGAGGTGGCATTCAGTACTTC.

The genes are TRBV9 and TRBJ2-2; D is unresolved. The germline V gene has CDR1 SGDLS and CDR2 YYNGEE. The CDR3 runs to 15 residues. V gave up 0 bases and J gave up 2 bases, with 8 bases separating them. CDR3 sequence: CASSVVNSNTGELFF. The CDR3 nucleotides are TGTGCCAGCAGCGTAGTTAACAGTAACACCGGGGAGCTGTTTTTT.

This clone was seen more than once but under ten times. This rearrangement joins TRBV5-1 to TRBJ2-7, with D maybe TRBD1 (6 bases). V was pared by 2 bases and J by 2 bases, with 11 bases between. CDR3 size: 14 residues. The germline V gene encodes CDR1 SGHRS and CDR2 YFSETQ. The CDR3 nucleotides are TGCGCCAGCAGCTTACAGGGAGCAGCCTACGAGCAGTACTTC. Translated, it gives CASSLQGAAYEQYF.

CDR3 bases: TGTGCCAGCAGCGTGGGGAATGGCTACGAGCAGTACTTC. This sequence encodes CASSVGNGYEQYF. The genes are TRBV7-2 and TRBJ2-7; D is undetermined. The germline V gene has CDR1 SGHTA and CDR2 FQGNSA. Deletions cut 5 bases from V and 3 bases from J, with 11 bases between. CDR3 length: 13 residues.

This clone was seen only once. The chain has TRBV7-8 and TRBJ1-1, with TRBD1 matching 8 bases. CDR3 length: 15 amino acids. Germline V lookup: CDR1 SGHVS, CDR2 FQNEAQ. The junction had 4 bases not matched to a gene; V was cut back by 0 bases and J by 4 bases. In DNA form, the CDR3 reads TGTGCCAGCAGCTTAGCCGGGACAGGAAGCACTGAAGCTTTCTTT. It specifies CASSLAGTGSTEAFF.

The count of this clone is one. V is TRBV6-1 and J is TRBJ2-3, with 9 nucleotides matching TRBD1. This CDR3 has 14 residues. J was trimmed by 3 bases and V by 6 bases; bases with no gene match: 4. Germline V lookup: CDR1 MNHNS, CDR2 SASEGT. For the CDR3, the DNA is TGTGCCAGCAGGACGGACAGGGGTACAGATACGCAGTATTTT. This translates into CASRTDRGTDTQYF.

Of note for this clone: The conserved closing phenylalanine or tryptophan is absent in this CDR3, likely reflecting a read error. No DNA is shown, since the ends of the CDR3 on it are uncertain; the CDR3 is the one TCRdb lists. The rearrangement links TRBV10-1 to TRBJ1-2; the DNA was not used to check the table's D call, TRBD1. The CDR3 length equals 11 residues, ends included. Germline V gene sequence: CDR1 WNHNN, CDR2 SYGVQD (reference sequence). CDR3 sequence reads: CANIPGTAKAL.

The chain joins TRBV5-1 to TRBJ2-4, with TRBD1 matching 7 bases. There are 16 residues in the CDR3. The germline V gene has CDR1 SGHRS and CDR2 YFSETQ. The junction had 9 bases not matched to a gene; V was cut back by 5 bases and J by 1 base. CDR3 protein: CASSYDRDGAKNIQYF. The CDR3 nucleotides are TGCGCCAGCAGTTATGACAGGGATGGGGCCAAAAACATTCAGTACTTC.

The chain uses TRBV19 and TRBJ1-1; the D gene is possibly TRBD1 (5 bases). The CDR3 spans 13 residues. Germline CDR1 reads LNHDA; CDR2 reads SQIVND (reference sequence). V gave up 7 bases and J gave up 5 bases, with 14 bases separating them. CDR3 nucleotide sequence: TGTGCCAGTACCCTGGGGCAGTTAACTGAAGCTTTCTTT. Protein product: CASTLGQLTEAFF.

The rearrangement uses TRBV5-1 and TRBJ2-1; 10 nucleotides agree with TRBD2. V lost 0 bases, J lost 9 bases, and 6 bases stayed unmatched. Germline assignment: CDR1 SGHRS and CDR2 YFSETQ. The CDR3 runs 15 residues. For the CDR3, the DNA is TGCGCCAGCAGCTTGGAACTAGCGGGATCAGGTGAGCAGTTCTTC. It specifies CASSLELAGSGEQFF.